A selection of T cell receptor beta chains follows, all from one sample in a study of shared clonotypes between healthy human individuals. Assay used: immunoSEQ multiplex PCR; TCRdb lists only in-frame clones, some missing. This sample carries some 95,000 clones, 67% of them seen once, and the ten largest clones take roughly 40%. Sequencing was done on a sample of memory CD8+ T cells sorted from blood. The source of these receptors is a man under 40 in good health. CDR3s include the opening cysteine and the closing phenylalanine or tryptophan. The order of the fields is clone size, J gene, V gene, D gene, CDR3 protein, CDR3 DNA. A D gene is named only where the DNA matches it firmly. Where a row states a size, it is once, few, many or the class of an expanded clone; other rows omit it.

>few|TRBJ2-7|TRBV29-1|-
CSVEDLDSYEQYF
TGCAGCGTTGAAGATTTGGACTCCTACGAGCAGTACTTC
>-|TRBJ2-7|TRBV4-1|-
CASSPGDHEQYF
TGCGCCAGCAGTCCAGGGGACCACGAGCAGTACTTC
>few|TRBJ2-5|TRBV7-8|-
CASSFGLGQQETQYF
TGTGCCAGCAGCTTTGGGTTGGGCCAGCAAGAGACCCAGTACTTC
>-|TRBJ2-7|TRBV4-3|TRBD2
CASSQGLAGAYEQYF
TGCGCCAGCAGCCAAGGACTAGCGGGAGCCTACGAGCAGTACTTC
>-|TRBJ2-1|TRBV11-1|TRBD2
CASSFDAGVNEQFF
TGTGCCAGCAGCTTTGATGCGGGAGTAAATGAGCAGTTCTTC
>-|TRBJ1-2|TRBV27|-
CASSFGGSNYGYTF
TGTGCCAGCAGTTTCGGGGGATCTAACTATGGCTACACCTTC
>-|TRBJ2-1|TRBV27|-
CASSLGTYNEQFF
TGTGCCAGCAGTTTAGGGACTTACAATGAGCAGTTCTTC
>-|TRBJ1-5|TRBV28|TRBD1
CASSSEVDRGLGQPQHF
TGTGCCAGCAGTTCTGAGGTCGACAGGGGGCTAGGTCAGCCCCAGCATTTT
>-|TRBJ1-2|TRBV28|TRBD1
CASSGTGGSDGYTF
TGTGCCAGCAGTGGGACAGGGGGCTCCGATGGCTACACCTTC
>-|TRBJ2-1|TRBV5-1|-
CASSLGGWSNEQFF
TGCGCCAGCAGCTTGGGGGGGTGGAGCAATGAGCAGTTCTTC
>once|TRBJ1-1|TRBV7-2|-
CASSLRQRIEAFF
TGTGCCAGCAGCTTAAGACAGAGAATTGAAGCTTTCTTT
>-|TRBJ1-2|TRBV15|-
CATSRDSREGGSSGYTF
TGTGCCACCAGCAGAGATTCCCGCGAGGGGGGGAGCTCTGGCTACACCTTC
>-|TRBJ2-1|TRBV10-1|TRBD2
CASSEWSGLAGHNEQFF
TGCGCCAGCAGTGAGTGGAGTGGCCTAGCGGGACACAATGAGCAGTTCTTC
>few|TRBJ2-7|TRBV13|-
CASSLSGSYEQYF
TGTGCCAGCAGCTTAAGCGGCTCCTACGAGCAGTACTTC
>many|TRBJ2-3|TRBV14|TRBD1
CASSQDRTGSLDTQYF
TGTGCCAGCAGCCAAGATCGGACAGGGTCCCTAGATACGCAGTATTTT
>-|TRBJ1-1|TRBV11-2|-
CASSPRTTEAFF
TGTGCCAGCAGCCCGCGGACCACTGAAGCTTTCTTT
>-|TRBJ2-2|TRBV11-1|-
CASSSDLLRTGELFF
TGTGCCAGCAGCTCGGACCTCCTGAGGACCGGGGAGCTGTTTTTT
>few|TRBJ1-1|TRBV18|-
CASSPLIGNEAFF
TGTGCCAGCTCACCCTTGATTGGTAATGAAGCTTTCTTT
>-|TRBJ2-1|TRBV6-1|TRBD2
CASRLAGGDEQFF
TGTGCCTCGCGGCTAGCGGGCGGGGATGAGCAGTTCTTC
>-|TRBJ2-6|TRBV5-1|-
CASSLGGLLRSGANVLTF
TGCGCCAGCAGCTTGGGAGGACTATTGCGTTCTGGGGCCAACGTCCTGACTTTC
>-|TRBJ1-4|TRBV27|-
CASSLHVGTSREKLFF
TGTGCCAGCAGTTTACATGTGGGGACGTCCCGTGAAAAACTGTTTTTT
>-|TRBJ2-2|TRBV6-5|TRBD2
CASSPGLAYTGELFF
TGTGCCAGCAGTCCCGGACTAGCATACACCGGGGAGCTGTTTTTT
>few|TRBJ2-4|TRBV25-1|TRBD1
CASSPRTGGSSGKNIQYF
TGTGCCAGCAGTCCGCGGACAGGGGGCTCATCAGGCAAAAACATTCAGTACTTC
>-|TRBJ2-5|TRBV2|TRBD2
CARGTRGHQETQYF
TGTGCCAGAGGGACTAGAGGTCACCAAGAGACCCAGTACTTC
>-|TRBJ2-6|TRBV27|-
CASSTGWANVLTF
TGTGCCAGCAGTACGGGCTGGGCCAACGTCCTGACTTTC
>-|TRBJ2-5|TRBV4-1|TRBD2
CASSPIEGLAGRETQYF
TGCGCCAGCAGTCCTATCGAGGGACTAGCGGGAAGAGAGACCCAGTACTTC
>-|TRBJ2-7|TRBV6-5|TRBD2
CASSYGTSGYEQYF
TGTGCCAGCAGTTACGGGACTAGCGGCTACGAGCAGTACTTC
>once|TRBJ2-1|TRBV7-9|-
CASSLWGRSGGNEQFF
TGTGCCAGCAGCTTATGGGGTCGGAGCGGAGGCAATGAGCAGTTCTTC